A single sample is the source of the 30 T cell receptor beta chains below, sequenced in a study of cytomegalovirus exposure and HLA in healthy donors. The PCR had 60 Vbeta and 13 Jbeta primers. The data were produced by immunoSEQ multiplex PCR, yet TCRdb's version contains in-frame clones alone and is incomplete. The profile shows around 160,000 clones, 75% of them singletons. Sample: PBMCs. The receptors come from a male donor in good health and CMV-seronegative.

The rearrangement joins TRBV5-1 to TRBJ2-3; no firm D call. V dropped 0 bases and J dropped 3 bases, with 8 bases sitting between them. The CDR3 sequence is 14 residues long. Germline CDR1 SGHRS, CDR2 YFSETQ. CDR3 DNA: TGCGCCAGCAGCTTGGAGACGACAACAGATACGCAGTATTTT. Its translation: CASSLETTTDTQYF. Using reference TRBV5-1 and TRBJ2-3 for the parts outside the CDR3, the full variable domain is KAGVTQTPRYLIKTRGQQVTLSCSPISGHRSVSWYQQTPGQGLQFLFEYFSETQRNKGNFPGRFSGRQFSNSRSEMNVSTLELGDSALYLCASSLETTTDTQYFGPGTRLTVL.

The rearrangement uses TRBV5-4 and TRBJ2-7; D is possibly TRBD1 (6 bases). V was cut by 0 bases and J by 1 base, with 11 bases left in between. The V gene's germline CDR1 is SGHNT and CDR2 YYREEE (reference sequence). This CDR3 is 15 amino acids long. The CDR3 is CASSLAGQRSYEQYF. For the CDR3, the DNA is TGTGCCAGCAGCTTGGCAGGACAGAGGTCCTACGAGCAGTACTTC.

V and J are TRBV7-3 and TRBJ1-1; no clear D. This CDR3 contains 14 residues. Trimming removed 0 bases from V and 3 bases from J, with 8 bases in between. CDR1 SGHTA and CDR2 FQGTGA come from the germline V gene. The CDR3 bases are TGTGCCAGCAGCTTAACCCCCGGGGACACTGAAGCTTTCTTT. Translation: CASSLTPGDTEAFF.

This clone has a single count. V usage is TRBV9 and J usage is TRBJ1-3; D may be TRBD1 (5 bases). The CDR3 is made up of 14 amino acids. Trimming pared 3 bases from V and 0 bases from J, leaving 7 bases between. Per the germline V gene, CDR1 is SGDLS and CDR2 is YYNGEE. This CDR3 reads CASSGGSSGNTIYF. The CDR3 region has the DNA TGTGCCAGCAGCGGGGGCTCCTCTGGAAACACCATATATTTT. The complete variable domain, with remaining parts taken from reference TRBV9 and TRBJ1-3, reads DSGVTQTPKHLITATGQRVTLRCSPRSGDLSVYWYQQSLDQGLQFLIQYYNGEERAKGNILERFSAQQFPDLHSELNLSSLELGDSALYFCASSGGSSGNTIYFGEGSWLTVV.

In this sample, this clone turned up a few times. This chain joins TRBV6-1 and TRBJ1-6, with 8 nucleotides matching TRBD1. The junction had 8 bases not matched to a gene; V was cut back by 2 bases and J by 8 bases. The CDR3 length is 16 residues. The V gene's germline CDR1 is MNHNS and CDR2 SASEGT. The CDR3 sequence is CASSEKPGQDYSPLHF. The CDR3 DNA reads as TGTGCCAGCAGTGAAAAACCGGGACAGGATTATTCACCCCTCCACTTT.

The chain uses TRBV5-1 and TRBJ2-7; the D gene is possibly TRBD1 (6 bases). Germline V gene data show CDR1 as SGHRS and CDR2 as YFSETQ. The CDR3 is 13 amino acids. V was clipped by 0 bases and J by 5 bases, with 9 bases between them. CDR3 amino acids: CASSLGYRDEQYF. CDR3 in DNA: TGCGCCAGCAGCTTGGGCTACAGGGACGAGCAGTACTTC.

V usage is TRBV6-6 and J usage is TRBJ2-5, with 8 bases matching TRBD1. The DNA end lines up better with TRBJ2-7; the J call may be wrong. CDR1 is MNHNY, CDR2 SVGAGI, per germline (reference sequence). This CDR3 has 14 residues. The CDR3 nucleotides read TGTGCCAGCTCATCGTGGACAGGGTTTGGCGAGCAGTACTTC. It is translated as CASSSWTGFGEQYF.

This clone appeared a few times. The genes are TRBV9 and TRBJ2-5; D possibly corresponds to TRBD2 (6 bases). The CDR3 consists of 15 residues. V was cut by 2 bases and J by 2 bases, with 13 bases left in between. CDR1 SGDLS and CDR2 YYNGEE come from the germline V gene. In nucleotides, the CDR3 is TGTGCCAGCAGCGTCGGGGACCGGGGGCAAGAGACCCAGTACTTC. It is translated as CASSVGDRGQETQYF.

V gene TRBV2 combines with J gene TRBJ2-2; D is perhaps TRBD2 (6 bases). CDR1 SNHLY and CDR2 FYNNEI come from the germline V gene. The V end lost 3 bases, the J end lost 0 bases, and 14 bases lay between the germline ends. The CDR3 contains 17 residues. DNA for the CDR3: TGTGCCAGCAGTGAGGGACTTTACTTAACGAACACCGGGGAGCTGTTTTTT. Translating it yields CASSEGLYLTNTGELFF.

This sequence joins TRBV7-9 and TRBJ2-7; the D gene is possibly TRBD1 (6 bases). Trimming pared 5 bases from V and 2 bases from J, leaving 10 bases between. Germline-derived CDR1 and CDR2 are SEHNR and FQNEAQ (reference sequence). CDR3 length: 13 amino acids. The DNA of the CDR3 is TGTGCCAGCAGCCCCCGGACAGCCTACGAGCAGTACTTC. Its protein is CASSPRTAYEQYF.

The chain carries TRBV7-6 and TRBJ2-7, with TRBD2 matching 8 bases. Per the germline V gene, CDR1 is SGHVS and CDR2 is FNYEAQ. The V and J ends lost 6 bases and 6 bases, in that order; junction bases with no gene match: 7. The CDR3 is made up of 13 amino acids. This chain's CDR3 is CASRASGSGEQYF. CDR3 sequence (DNA): TGTGCCAGCAGGGCTAGCGGGTCCGGCGAGCAGTACTTC.

The V and J genes are TRBV7-9 and TRBJ2-7; TRBD1 matches at 8 bases. From germline, CDR1 is SEHNR and CDR2 FQNEAQ (reference sequence). The CDR3 has 14 residues. V was pared by 1 base and J by 2 bases, with 1 base of the junction left unmatched. CDR3 protein: CASSLGTGPYEQYF. CDR3 in DNA: TGTGCCAGCAGCTTAGGGACAGGGCCCTACGAGCAGTACTTC.

As to this clone: The junction and the germline gene differ at one end; a read error may be behind it. V and J are TRBV27 and TRBJ2-5, with D hard to call. The CDR3 consists of 16 residues. CDR1 and CDR2 (germline): MNHEY, SMNVEV (reference sequence). The chain's CDR3 is CASSLSLGANQGTQYF. Here the CDR3 DNA reads TGTGCCAGCAGTTTATCCCTAGGAGCGAACCAAGGGACCCAGTACTTC.

This sequence joins TRBV5-1 and TRBJ2-1; 9 bases line up with TRBD2. This CDR3 region has 15 residues. Trimming at V came to 4 bases and at J to 7 bases, leaving 9 bases not matched to a gene. Germline loops: CDR1 SGHRS, CDR2 YFSETQ. For the CDR3, the DNA is TGCGCCAGCAGCACCGCGGGGGGGCAGAGGAATGAGCAGTTCTTC. It yields the protein CASSTAGGQRNEQFF.

A single count supports this clone. The chain employs TRBV30 and TRBJ2-7; D may be TRBD2 (5 bases). The CDR3 has 12 residues. Germline V gives CDR1 GTSNPN, CDR2 SVGIG (reference sequence). V gave up 2 bases and J gave up 1 base, with 6 bases separating them. The CDR3 DNA sequence: TGTGCCTGGAGTAGGACTTCCTACGAGCAGTACTTC. Translating gives CAWSRTSYEQYF. Variable domain in full (rest from reference TRBV30 and TRBJ2-7): SQTIHQWPATLVQPVGSPLSLECTVEGTSNPNLYWYRQAAGRGLQLLFYSVGIGQISSEVPQNLSASRPQDRQFILSSKKLLLSDSGFYLCAWSRTSYEQYFGPGTRLTVT.

Notes on this clone: One end of the junction varies from germline; a read error may be responsible. The chain has TRBV30 and TRBJ2-1; perhaps TRBD2 as D (6 bases). CDR3 length: 14 amino acids. Germline CDR1 is GTSNPN and CDR2 is SVGIG (reference sequence). In DNA form, the CDR3 reads TGTACCTGGAGGCCGTCGGCGGGATGGGATGAGCAGTTCTTC. Residues: CTWRPSAGWDEQFF.

This clone has only a few counts. V usage is TRBV6-6 and J usage is TRBJ1-6; D may be TRBD1 (5 bases). The CDR3 covers 14 residues. Trimming removed 6 bases at V and 3 bases at J, with 9 bases between. Germline assignment: CDR1 MNHNY and CDR2 SVGAGI (reference sequence). The CDR3 region is CASRFDSYNSPLHF. CDR3 nucleotide sequence: TGTGCCAGCAGGTTTGACAGCTATAATTCACCCCTCCACTTT.

The chain combines TRBV7-7 with TRBJ1-4; D is possibly TRBD1 (6 bases). CDR3 length: 15 residues. Trimming cost V 0 bases and J 8 bases, with 13 bases left between them. Germline assignment: CDR1 SSHAT and CDR2 FNYEAQ (reference sequence). The CDR3 DNA sequence: TGTGCCAGCAGCTTAGCAGGGGGTCGGGGCGAAAAACTGTTTTTT. This translates into CASSLAGGRGEKLFF. The variable domain in full, with the rest retrieved from reference TRBV7-7 and TRBJ1-4, is GAGVSQSPRYKVTKRGQDVTLRCDPISSHATLYWYQQALGQGPEFLTYFNYEAQPDKSGLPSDRFSAERPEGSISTLTIQRTEQRDSAMYRCASSLAGGRGEKLFFGSGTQLSVL.

The V call is TRBV6-5, the J call TRBJ1-1, with D unclear. The germline CDR1 and CDR2 sequences are MNHEY and SVGAGI. V was trimmed by 7 bases and J by 6 bases, leaving 12 bases between them. The length of the CDR3 is 12 residues. The CDR3 sequence: CASTRETPEAFF. The CDR3 region has the DNA TGTGCCAGCACGCGGGAGACGCCTGAAGCTTTCTTT.

The chain joins TRBV11-1 to TRBJ2-7, with D hard to call. Trimming took off 5 bases at V and 4 bases at J, with 6 bases between the two ends. CDR1 is SGHAT and CDR2 is FQDESV in the germline V gene (reference sequence). The CDR3 runs 11 residues. The CDR3 coding sequence is TGTGCCAGCAGCCTTCGGTACGAGCAGTACTTC. Translation gives CASSLRYEQYF.

This clone was seen a handful of times. The chain carries TRBV5-4 and TRBJ2-7; maybe TRBD1 (6 bases). Trimming stripped 4 bases from V and 0 bases from J, with 14 bases between. The CDR3 consists of 15 residues. Germline V gene lookup returns CDR1 SGHNT and CDR2 YYREEE (reference sequence). The CDR3 protein is CASSPSDRTSYEQYF. The CDR3 DNA is TGTGCCAGCAGCCCCTCCGACAGGACCTCCTACGAGCAGTACTTC.

In its sample, this clone was seen a few times. The chain recombines TRBV6-6 with TRBJ2-5; a possible D gene is TRBD1 (6 bases). The length of the CDR3 is 12 residues. The germline V and J ends were trimmed by 6 bases and 5 bases, with 10 bases remaining between them. Per the germline V gene, CDR1 is MNHNY and CDR2 is SVGAGI (reference sequence). Here the CDR3 DNA reads TGTGCCAGCAGCCCAGGGGTGGAGACCCAGTACTTC. It is translated as CASSPGVETQYF.

This clone was seen only a few times. The rearrangement joins TRBV4-1 to TRBJ2-4; 11 bases map to TRBD1. From germline, CDR1 is MGHRA and CDR2 YSYEKL. V lost 3 bases, J lost 0 bases, and 7 bases stayed unmatched. The CDR3 has 18 amino acids. The CDR3 bases are TGCGCCAGCAGCCACGGACAGGGGGCGGTTGTAGCCAAAAACATTCAGTACTTC. This translates into CASSHGQGAVVAKNIQYF.

V gene TRBV6-1 combines with J gene TRBJ1-2; possibly TRBD1 for D (6 bases). Trimming stripped 0 bases from V and 5 bases from J, with 10 bases between. Germline values: CDR1 MNHNS, CDR2 SASEGT. The CDR3 sequence is 14 residues long. CDR3 sequence: CASSEAGTTYGYTF. CDR3 sequence (DNA): TGTGCCAGCAGTGAAGCCGGGACAACTTATGGCTACACCTTC.

This clone has only a few counts. The chain uses TRBV5-4 and TRBJ1-2, with 8 bases that match TRBD1. The germline V gene encodes CDR1 SGHNT and CDR2 YYREEE (reference sequence). CDR3 length: 15 residues. The J segment lost 2 bases and the V segment lost 4 bases, leaving 7 bases of the junction unmatched. CDR3: CASSLPGQANYGYTF. The CDR3 coding sequence is TGTGCCAGCAGCCTACCGGGACAGGCCAACTATGGCTACACCTTC.

This chain connects TRBV15 to TRBJ1-1, with a possible D match to TRBD1 (5 bases). Germline loops: CDR1 LNHNV, CDR2 YYDKDF (reference sequence). The V gene lost 1 base and the J gene lost 0 bases, with 12 bases spanning the gap. There are 16 residues in the CDR3. The CDR3 DNA sequence: TGTGCCACCAGCAGAGTTGGGGGGGGGATGAACACTGAAGCTTTCTTT. As protein: CATSRVGGGMNTEAFF.

The rearrangement links TRBV7-6 to TRBJ1-5; D may be TRBD1 (5 bases). The length of the CDR3 is 19 residues. V was shortened by 2 bases and J by 1 base, with 21 bases between the two germline ends. Germline CDR1 SGHVS, CDR2 FNYEAQ. The CDR3 nucleotides are TGTGCCAGCAGCTTATCCATCTCAGGGTCAACATTGAGCAATCAGCCCCAGCATTTT. It is translated as CASSLSISGSTLSNQPQHF.

The chain uses TRBV4-3 and TRBJ2-3; the D gene is possibly TRBD1 (5 bases). Germline V lookup: CDR1 LGHNA, CDR2 YSLEER. The CDR3 runs 16 residues. The V end lost 4 bases, the J end lost 2 bases, and 16 bases lay between the germline ends. CDR3 in amino acids: CASSLRAHGATDTQYF. As DNA, the CDR3 is TGCGCCAGCAGCCTCCGGGCCCATGGGGCCACAGATACGCAGTATTTT.

This clone has just a few counts. Additional DNA sequences in this sample encode the identical CDR3. This chain joins TRBV7-9 and TRBJ1-1, with D unresolved. The CDR3 runs 13 residues. With 1 base removed from V and 1 base from J, the gap between germline ends came to 4 bases. Germline CDR1 reads SEHNR; CDR2 reads FQNEAQ (reference sequence). The CDR3 here is CASSLDRNTEAFF. Here the CDR3 DNA reads TGTGCCAGCAGCTTAGACAGGAACACTGAAGCTTTCTTT.

CDR3 amino acids: CASSSEGTEAFSGANVLTF. The CDR3 nucleotides are TGCGCCAGCAGCTCGGAAGGGACAGAGGCTTTCTCTGGGGCCAACGTCCTGACTTTC. V is TRBV5-1 and J is TRBJ2-6; 7 bases are shared with TRBD1. The germline gives CDR1 SGHRS, CDR2 YFSETQ. V gave up 3 bases and J gave up 0 bases; unmatched junction bases: 12. This CDR3 contains 19 residues.